This TCR beta chain stems from a study of a mutant IDH1 vaccine in newly diagnosed glioma. Study results and limitations: Apparently unrelated to pseudoprogression were changes in the top peripheral T cell clonotypes. There were vaccine-induced immune responses in roughly 95% of the patients.

Clones were sequenced by immunoSEQ multiplex PCR, and TCRdb holds only the in-frame ones, with some missing. The sample gives 85,000 to 100,000 clones, about four fifths of which show up once; 6% to 8% is in the top ten. Stated time point: baseline, week 1 (first vaccination visit). Sample treatment: pre-vaccination baseline after standard-of-care therapy. The V gene lost 0 bases and the J gene lost 3 bases, with 5 bases spanning the gap. The CDR3 has 13 amino acids. Germline V CDR1 and CDR2: KGHSH, LQKENI. With regard to this clone: Its antigen is currently unknown.

This TCR was sampled from a man between 40 and 49 years old with glioma. Specimen: PBMCs, collected from a glioma patient treated with radiotherapy, temozolomide or both. This rearrangement joins TRBV18 to TRBJ1-2; no firm D call. The CDR3 protein is CASSPPGDYGYTF. In DNA form, the CDR3 reads TGTGCCAGCTCACCACCAGGCGACTATGGCTACACCTTC.